The 23 T cell receptor beta chains in this list originate from one sample, sequenced in a study of Graves' ophthalmopathy and Graves' hyperthyroidism. For repertoire sequencing, the TCR beta CDR3 regions were amplified from RNA transcripts. The workflow started with a first-round RT-PCR run with HTBI primers and then moved on to a second-round multiplex PCR. TCRdb independently ran MiXCR on the multiplex PCR reads; one entry per CDR3 protein. This table holds over a million distinct CDR3 sequences, about 40% found once. Sequencing was performed on peripheral blood or thyroid tissue (not recorded which). These receptors originate from an adult man with Graves' hyperthyroidism.

The chain couples TRBV11-2 to TRBJ2-5, with TRBD1 identical over 10 bases. This CDR3 has 14 residues. CDR1 is SGHAT, CDR2 FQNNGV, per germline. V was clipped by 3 bases and J by 8 bases; unmatched bases: 6. CDR3 amino acids: CASSLDRGAKTQYF. The DNA for the CDR3 is TGTGCCAGCAGCTTGGACAGGGGGGCTAAAACCCAGTACTTC.

There are many counts of this clonotype. The CDR3 nucleotides read TGTGCCAGTACCCCGGCAGGGACATCGTTCGAGACCCAGTACTTC. It translates to CASTPAGTSFETQYF. This chain links TRBV19 with TRBJ2-5; D may be TRBD1 (6 bases). The CDR3 is 15 residues long. Germline CDR1 LNHDA, CDR2 SQIVND (reference sequence). Between the trimmed V and J ends, which lost 7 bases and 5 bases, there was a span of 20 bases.

The rearrangement links TRBV6-5 to TRBJ1-2, with 7 bases fitting TRBD1. The germline V gene has CDR1 MNHEY and CDR2 SVGAGI. The CDR3 runs 14 residues. Losses at the gene ends were 6 bases for V and 4 bases for J; bases not matched to a gene: 8. In nucleotides, the CDR3 is TGTGCCAGCAGACTCGGACAGGCTCTCTATGGCTACACCTTC. Amino acids: CASRLGQALYGYTF.

The V call is TRBV7-8, the J call TRBJ1-1, with TRBD1 as a possible D gene (6 bases). Germline CDR1 and CDR2: SGHVS and FQNEAQ. The CDR3 is 17 residues long. Trimming shortened V by 4 bases and J by 1 base, and 19 bases separated the two germline ends. CDR3 sequence: CASSSPPGPGQNTEAFF. The CDR3 DNA sequence: TGTGCCAGCAGCTCCCCCCCAGGGCCGGGACAGAACACTGAAGCTTTCTTT.

A remark on this clonotype: A much larger clone lies one base from this, so it may be a read error. The CDR3 loop reads CASSYPRTSGTQTQYF. In nucleotides, the CDR3 is TGTGCCAGCAGTTACCCGAGGACTAGCGGGACCCAGACCCAGTACTTC. The rearrangement links TRBV6-2 or TRBV6-3 to TRBJ2-5, with 12 nucleotides matching TRBD2. The CDR3 consists of 16 residues. V lost 2 bases, J lost 6 bases, and 7 bases stayed unmatched. Per germline, CDR1 MNHEY and CDR2 SVGEGT.

The CDR3 is CASSQAAKWYF. CDR3 sequence (DNA): TGTGCCAGCAGCCAAGCAGCGAAGTGGTATTTT. The rearrangement links TRBV14 to TRBJ2-3; D is unclear. The germline gives CDR1 SGHDN, CDR2 FVKESK. The CDR3 totals 11 residues. V lost 1 base and J 14 bases, leaving 10 bases between the germline ends. Filled out from reference TRBV14 and TRBJ2-3, the complete variable domain reads EAGVTQFPSHSVIEKGQTVTLRCDPISGHDNLYWYRRVMGKEIKFLLHFVKESKQDESGMPNNRFLAERTGGTYSTLKVQPAELEDSGVYFCASSQAAKWYFGPGTRLTVL.

This clonotype was seen repeatedly, ten times or more. The chain joins TRBV10-3 to TRBJ1-6; TRBD1 aligns across 10 bases. The V gene's germline CDR1 is ENHRY and CDR2 SYGVKD. The CDR3 consists of 14 residues. The V and J ends lost 6 bases and 7 bases, in that order; junction bases with no gene match: 3. The chain's CDR3 is CAIRDRGTNSPLHF. The CDR3 DNA follows: TGTGCCATCAGGGACAGGGGGACAAATTCACCCCTCCACTTT.

This chain links TRBV7-2 with TRBJ1-2; TRBD1 matches at 7 bases. CDR1 SGHTA and CDR2 FQGNSA come from the germline V gene. V was pared by 5 bases and J by 4 bases, with 7 bases of the junction left unmatched. There are 14 residues in the CDR3. CDR3 sequence: CASSPRDSGYGYTF. The CDR3 nucleotides are TGTGCCAGCAGCCCCCGGGACAGCGGCTATGGCTACACCTTC.

This clonotype was detected a few times. CDR3 nucleotides: TGTGCCAGCACCCTCCGGCGTCCGGACCATTCACCCCTCCACTTT. Encoded protein: CASTLRRPDHSPLHF. The chain combines TRBV27 with TRBJ1-6, with D hard to call. CDR3 length: 15 amino acids. CDR1 and CDR2 from the germline V gene are MNHEY and SMNVEV (reference sequence). The germline V and J ends were trimmed by 7 bases and 8 bases, with 18 bases remaining between them.

This clonotype was picked up many times. The chain has TRBV25-1 and TRBJ1-2; possibly TRBD1 for D (5 bases). The CDR3 runs to 13 residues. The germline V gene encodes CDR1 MGHDK and CDR2 SYGVNS. Trimming cost V 6 bases and J 7 bases, with 15 bases left between them. This chain's CDR3 is CASSTGGARGYTF. The CDR3 DNA reads TGTGCCAGCAGCACGGGGGGAGCGCGTGGCTACACCTTC.

Ten or more counts support this clonotype. The genes are TRBV7-6 and TRBJ1-6, with a possible D match to TRBD1 (5 bases). Germline V lookup: CDR1 SGHVS, CDR2 FNYEAQ. The ends were cut back, 4 bases at V and 7 bases at J, with 11 bases in the middle. CDR3 length equals 14 residues. The CDR3 region is CASSSGGVNSPLHF. The CDR3 DNA reads as TGTGCCAGCAGCTCGGGGGGAGTCAATTCACCCCTCCACTTT.

This clonotype showed up many times. V gene TRBV6-6 combines with J gene TRBJ1-5; D not resolved. CDR1 is MNHNY, CDR2 SVGAGI, per germline (reference sequence). The V gene lost 0 bases and the J gene lost 7 bases, with 7 bases spanning the gap. This CDR3 spans 13 amino acids. The CDR3 here is CASSYSSDQPQHF. The CDR3 DNA is TGTGCCAGCAGTTACTCGTCCGACCAGCCCCAGCATTTT.

This clonotype appeared many times. V and J are TRBV6-6 and TRBJ2-7; 7 nucleotides align to TRBD1. CDR3 length: 16 amino acids. Germline V CDR1 and CDR2: MNHNY, SVGAGI (reference sequence). After removal of 5 bases from V and 3 bases from J, the junction contained 13 bases not matched to a gene. CDR3 in DNA: TGTGCCAGCAGTCAAAAAGGGCGGACAGGAGGCTACGAGCAGTACTTC. The encoded protein is CASSQKGRTGGYEQYF.

This clonotype was seen many times. J is TRBJ1-2 and V is TRBV2; TRBD1 is a possible D gene (5 bases). The CDR3 totals 16 residues. Germline-derived CDR1 and CDR2 are SNHLY and FYNNEI. Trimming shortened V by 8 bases and J by 5 bases, and 24 bases separated the two germline ends. CDR3 in amino acids: CASGGPSTGERYGYTF. Here the CDR3 DNA reads TGTGCCAGCGGGGGACCGTCGACCGGGGAGAGGTATGGCTACACCTTC.

In its sample, this clonotype was seen many times. The rearrangement uses TRBV10-1 and TRBJ2-7, with 7 bases matching TRBD1. This CDR3 comprises 15 residues. J gave up 1 base and V 5 bases, and 8 bases lay outside the gene matches. Germline V CDR1 and CDR2: WNHNN, SYGVQD (reference sequence). CDR3 DNA: TGCGCCAGCAGTTATCTAGGGACAGTTTCCTACGAGCAGTACTTC. Translating gives CASSYLGTVSYEQYF.

The V and J genes are TRBV2 and TRBJ1-2, with D perhaps matching TRBD1 (5 bases). From germline, CDR1 is SNHLY and CDR2 FYNNEI. Trimming took 10 bases from V and 5 from J, leaving 17 bases between them. CDR3 length: 13 amino acids. CDR3 nucleotide sequence: TGTGCCACAGTGTCTTCGGGACGGTATGGCTACACCTTC. It specifies CATVSSGRYGYTF.

V is TRBV28 and J is TRBJ2-6; no reliable D call. The germline V gene encodes CDR1 MDHEN and CDR2 SYDVKM. V dropped 6 bases and J dropped 0 bases, with 15 bases sitting between them. The CDR3 extends over 17 amino acids. The CDR3 DNA follows: TGTGCCAGCAGCTCACTCCGACGAGACTCTGGGGCCAACGTCCTGACTTTC. It codes for CASSSLRRDSGANVLTF.

This sequence joins TRBV20-1 and TRBJ2-5; 7 bases agree with TRBD1. In germline, CDR1 is DFQATT, CDR2 SNEGSKA (reference sequence). The J segment lost 5 bases and the V segment lost 5 bases, leaving 8 bases of the junction unmatched. This CDR3 is 13 amino acids long. The chain's CDR3 is CSARSGQRETQYF. CDR3 sequence (DNA): TGCAGTGCTCGGTCGGGACAGCGGGAGACCCAGTACTTC.

This clonotype has only a few counts. The chain couples TRBV2 to TRBJ1-2; D gene ambiguous. This CDR3 has 12 amino acids. The V end was cut by 7 bases, the J end by 2 bases, with 8 bases between. The germline gives CDR1 SNHLY, CDR2 FYNNEI. The CDR3 sequence is CASTRGNYGYTF. As DNA, the CDR3 is TGTGCCAGCACGCGAGGGAACTATGGCTACACCTTC.

J is TRBJ2-3 and V is TRBV10-3, with a tentative D call TRBD1 (5 bases). CDR1 and CDR2 from the germline V gene are ENHRY and SYGVKD. Trimming took 11 bases from V and 0 from J, leaving 15 bases between them. The CDR3 length is 14 residues. The CDR3 protein is CAGAQDTSTDTQYF. CDR3 bases: TGTGCCGGAGCGCAGGACACTAGCACAGATACGCAGTATTTT.

For the CDR3, the DNA is TGTGCCAGCAGCCGGGATCTTGGCAGATATGGCTACACCTTC. It yields the protein CASSRDLGRYGYTF. The rearrangement links TRBV25-1 to TRBJ1-2; D is undetermined. V was cut by 6 bases and J by 5 bases, with 16 bases left in between. The length of the CDR3 is 14 residues. Per germline, CDR1 MGHDK and CDR2 SYGVNS.

The chain carries TRBV6-6 and TRBJ2-5, with D maybe TRBD2 (6 bases). V was shortened by 2 bases and J by 5 bases, with 15 bases between the two germline ends. The CDR3 is made up of 15 amino acids. Per the germline V gene, CDR1 is MNHNY and CDR2 is SVGAGI (reference sequence). CDR3 amino acids: CASSYGGGITETQYF. CDR3 in DNA: TGTGCCAGCAGTTACGGAGGCGGGATCACGGAGACCCAGTACTTC.

This chain uses TRBV9 with TRBJ1-1, with 9 bases matching TRBD1. Germline CDR1 is SGDLS and CDR2 is YYNGEE. V lost 0 bases and J lost 1; bases outside the gene matches: 4. CDR3 length equals 16 residues. CDR3 coding DNA: TGTGCCAGCAGCGTAGAGACAGGGGGTAGGAACACTGAAGCTTTCTTT. Translated: CASSVETGGRNTEAFF.